This T cell receptor beta chain was sequenced during a study of cytomegalovirus exposure and HLA in healthy donors. For the study at large: Findings of an earlier analysis included 110 million or so unique TCR beta sequences from roughly 200 million T cells. Findings of the study overall: Based on reports, TCR beta sequences accurately predicted HLA-A and HLA-B alleles for most subjects. Most CMV-associated TCR beta chains appeared HLA-restricted in a later analysis. Researchers counted some 150 TCR beta chains as cytomegalovirus-associated.

Primers: 60 Vbeta forward and 13 Jbeta reverse. The method was immunoSEQ multiplex PCR; TCRdb's version includes in-frame clones alone and lacks a portion of them. The sample yields about 130,000 clones, 65% to 75% seen once. Germline V lookup: CDR1 SGHVS, CDR2 FQNEAQ. This CDR3 comprises 13 residues. Worth noting for this clone: The antigen remains undetermined. Relative to the germline gene, one junction end is altered; a read error may explain this. The same CDR3 is also encoded by other DNA sequences in this sample.

V is TRBV7-8 and J is TRBJ1-5, with 7 nucleotides matching TRBD1. Sequenced material: PBMCs. The receptor was derived from a woman in her 50s in good health and CMV-seropositive. The DNA of the CDR3 is TGTGCCAGTAGCTTAGGGGGCTATCAGCCCCAGCATTTT. Its protein product is CASSLGGYQPQHF.